This TCR beta chain was identified in a study of somatic mutations in cytotoxic T cells in rheumatoid arthritis. General study results and limits: Clonality of CD8+ cells rose with age in rheumatoid arthritis patients but not healthy controls. In about an eighth of the 65 patients, the largest CD8+ clone exceeded 20% of CD8+ cells.

This CDR3 spans 16 amino acids. The V gene's germline CDR1 is SGDLS and CDR2 YYNGEE. J gave up 0 bases and V 2 bases, and 5 bases lay outside the gene matches. Sequencing used immunoSEQ multiplex PCR; TCRdb keeps in-frame clones, though not all of them. The table has tens of thousands of clones, around 87% seen once. Concerning this clone itself: Antigen unknown.

Isolation of the CD4+ and CD8+ populations was accomplished via positive magnetic bead selection, with purity assessed by flow cytometry. This TCR was sampled from an adult with rheumatoid arthritis. The sequencing sample was made of CD8+ T cells sorted from blood. The V and J genes are TRBV9 and TRBJ2-1; 7 bases map to TRBD2. The CDR3 coding sequence is TGTGCCAGCAGCGTGTGGACTAGTAGCTCCTACAATGAGCAGTTCTTC. Translated: CASSVWTSSSYNEQFF.